The source of this T cell receptor (beta chain) is a study of identical twins. Unique molecular identifiers were present on the cDNA, which also gained a universal primer site by template switching. TCRdb re-analysed the 5' RACE reads in MiXCR, keeping a single row per CDR3 protein. Of approximately 140,000 distinct CDR3 sequences in the sample, under 4.5% are singletons; the top ten hold 8% to 8.5%. Whole-study results and caveats: Abundant beta clonotypes from cord blood had fewer insertions, unlike memory repertoires, which showed none. For out-of-frame beta sequences, excess twin sharing was weaker.

This clonotype was observed at least ten times. Antigen unknown. The CDR3 runs to 16 residues. Trimming removed 4 bases from V and 2 bases from J; junction bases left unmatched: 9. Germline values: CDR1 SGDLS, CDR2 YYNGEE. Sequenced: memory T cells sorted from blood. The chain uses TRBV9 and TRBJ2-5; 9 positions agree with TRBD2. The receptor was isolated from a man younger than 30 in good health. CDR3 amino acids: CASSPRPSGRQETQYF. The CDR3 DNA reads as TGTGCCAGCAGCCCCCGGCCCAGCGGGAGGCAAGAGACCCAGTACTTC.